The clone carrying this TCR beta chain was found a few times. This sample is drawn from a study of response to subunit inactivated influenza vaccine. TCRdb re-called the RT-PCR reads through MiXCR, storing one row per CDR3 protein. The sample includes fewer than 200,000 distinct CDR3 sequences, about 10% seen only once; the top ten take 11%. The CDR3 consists of 14 residues. The germline V gene has CDR1 DFQATT and CDR2 SNEGSKA (reference sequence). Trimming took off 2 bases at V and 0 bases at J, with 11 bases between the two ends. The receptor's source is a man in his fifties or sixties who received an inactivated influenza vaccine. This rearrangement joins TRBV20-1 to TRBJ2-7; TRBD2 might be the D (5 bases). Sequencing used non-naive T cells sorted from PBMCs, obtained on the day of vaccination. In nucleotides, the CDR3 is TGCAGTGCTAGATCACCCACTAGCTCCTACGAGCAGTACTTC. Amino acid sequence: CSARSPTSSYEQYF.